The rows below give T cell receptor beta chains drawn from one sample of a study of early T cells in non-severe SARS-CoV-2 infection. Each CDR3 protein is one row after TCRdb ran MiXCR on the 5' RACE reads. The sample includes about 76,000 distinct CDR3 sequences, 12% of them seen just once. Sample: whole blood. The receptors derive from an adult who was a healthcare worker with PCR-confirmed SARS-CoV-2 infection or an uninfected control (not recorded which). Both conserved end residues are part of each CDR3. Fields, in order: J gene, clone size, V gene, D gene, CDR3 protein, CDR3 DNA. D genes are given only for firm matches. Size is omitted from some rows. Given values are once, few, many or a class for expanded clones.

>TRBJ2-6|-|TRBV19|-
CASSSVGAGANVLTF
TGTGCCAGTAGTAGTGTAGGAGCTGGGGCCAACGTCCTGACTTTC
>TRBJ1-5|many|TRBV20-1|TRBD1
CSAGRQGVGRNQPQHF
TGCAGTGCTGGCCGACAGGGCGTCGGTCGCAATCAGCCCCAGCATTTT
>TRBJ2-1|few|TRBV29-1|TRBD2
CSARTSGRNYEQFF
TGCAGCGCAAGGACTAGCGGGAGGAACTATGAGCAGTTCTTC
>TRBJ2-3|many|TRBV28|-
CASSPQGNPSTDTQYF
TGTGCCAGCAGTCCCCAGGGAAACCCGAGCACAGATACGCAGTATTTT
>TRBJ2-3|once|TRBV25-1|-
CASTPPGRSTDTQYF
TGTGCCAGCACCCCCCCGGGGCGAAGCACAGATACGCAGTATTTT
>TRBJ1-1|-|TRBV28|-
CASITPAGTAFF
TGTGCCAGCATTACCCCCGCTGGAACGGCTTTCTTT
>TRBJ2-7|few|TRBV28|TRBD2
CASSSPASGYYEQYF
TGTGCCAGCAGTTCCCCGGCTAGCGGATACTACGAGCAGTACTTC
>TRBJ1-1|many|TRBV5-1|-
CASSAAGGGIDDTEAFF
TGCGCCAGCAGCGCCGCTGGGGGAGGGATCGACGACACTGAAGCTTTCTTT
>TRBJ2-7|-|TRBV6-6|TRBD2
CASSSRTSGRAKHEQYF
TGTGCCAGCAGCTCCCGGACTAGCGGGAGGGCGAAGCACGAGCAGTACTTC
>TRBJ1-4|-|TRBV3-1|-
CASSQLGPYSVNEKLFF
TGTGCCAGCAGCCAATTGGGACCATACTCCGTAAATGAAAAACTGTTTTTT
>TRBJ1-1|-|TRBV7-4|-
CASSPIAGATNTEAFF
TGTGCCAGCAGCCCAATAGCGGGGGCCACGAACACTGAAGCTTTCTTT
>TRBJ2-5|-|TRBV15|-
CATSREDTQETQYF
TGTGCCACCAGCAGAGAGGACACCCAAGAGACCCAGTACTTC
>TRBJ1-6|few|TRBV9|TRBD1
CVSSNRDRGNSPLHF
TGTGTCAGCAGCAACCGGGACAGGGGCAATTCACCCCTCCACTTT
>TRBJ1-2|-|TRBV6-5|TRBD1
CASSPPRDRALSYTF
TGTGCCAGCAGTCCCCCCCGGGACAGGGCGCTGAGCTACACCTTC
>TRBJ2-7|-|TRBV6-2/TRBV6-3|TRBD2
CASSLSGSSGEQYF
TGTGCCAGCAGTCTTAGCGGGAGTAGCGGCGAGCAGTACTTC
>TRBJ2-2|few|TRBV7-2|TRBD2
CASKGGSPSGELFF
TGTGCCAGCAAGGGAGGGTCGCCATCCGGGGAGCTGTTTTTT
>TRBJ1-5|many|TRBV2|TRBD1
CASTDRVAGNQPQHF
TGTGCCAGCACTGACAGGGTGGCAGGCAATCAGCCCCAGCATTTT
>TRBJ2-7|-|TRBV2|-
CASSRSSYEQYF
TGTGCCAGCAGTCGCAGCTCCTACGAGCAGTACTTC
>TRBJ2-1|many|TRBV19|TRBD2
CASRSREGHNEQFF
TGTGCCAGTAGGTCGCGGGAGGGTCACAATGAGCAGTTCTTC
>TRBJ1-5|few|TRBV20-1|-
CSARDPIGYNNQPQHF
TGCAGTGCTAGGGACCCCATCGGGTATAACAATCAGCCCCAGCATTTT
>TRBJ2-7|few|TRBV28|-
CASSYREEQYF
TGTGCCAGCAGTTACAGGGAGGAGCAGTACTTC
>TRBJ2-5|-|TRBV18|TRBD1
CASSSWGQGSEETQYF
TGTGCCAGCTCATCATGGGGACAGGGGTCAGAGGAGACCCAGTACTTC
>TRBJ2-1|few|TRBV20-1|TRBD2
CSARDRLAGGLNEQFF
TGCAGTGCTAGAGATAGGCTAGCGGGAGGGTTGAATGAGCAGTTCTTC